This T cell receptor (beta chain) was retrieved from a study of CD8 T cells in ankylosing spondylitis. Whole-study findings and limits: A CD8+ phenotype characterized the disease-linked clones, which were relatively rare in peripheral blood.

This clonotype was observed at least ten times. No antigen is known for it. This CDR3 has 13 residues. Trimming left V 11 bases short and J 3 bases short, with 14 bases between. Libraries of TCR beta came from quantitative 5'-RACE with molecular barcodes. TCRdb passed the 5' RACE reads through MiXCR, listing each CDR3 protein once. The repertoire holds 200,000 or so distinct CDR3 sequences, with approximately 13% as singletons. This chain links TRBV12-3 or TRBV12-4 with TRBJ1-3; no firm D call. Material: blood, either unsorted or a sorted T cell fraction (not recorded which). The source is a female donor with ankylosing spondylitis or in good health (not recorded which). The CDR3 sequence is CAGSPWDGNTIYF. In DNA form, the CDR3 reads TGTGCCGGATCTCCGTGGGATGGAAACACCATATATTTT.